There are a few counts of the clone carrying this TCR beta chain. The CDR3 has 20 residues. Germline V CDR1 and CDR2: MNHEY, SVGEGT. The ends were cut back, 1 base at V and 0 bases at J, with 21 bases in the middle. This record comes from a study of T cell repertoires in cytomegalovirus infection. Overall study: Indications came from public TCR beta signatures; they pointed to CMV infection and to a matching HLA type.

A single record per CDR3 protein comes from TCRdb applying MiXCR to the reads. The repertoire holds fewer than 700,000 distinct CDR3 sequences, with roughly 26% as singletons. This clonotype originated in a human donor in good health (CMV status not recorded). Some clones in this sample may be carry-over from other donors' samples. Sequencing was performed on CD8+ T cells from PBMCs. V is TRBV6-2 or TRBV6-3 and J is TRBJ2-2; D gene uncertain. As DNA, the CDR3 is TGTGCCAGCAGTTACTATATCCCAGGAGCCAGGACCGCGAACACCGGGGAGCTGTTTTTT. The encoded protein is CASSYYIPGARTANTGELFF.